Presented here are 3 T cell receptor beta chains from one specimen sequenced in a study of cytomegalovirus exposure and HLA in healthy donors. In the PCR, 60 Vbeta and 13 Jbeta primers were used. Sequenced by immunoSEQ multiplex PCR; TCRdb stores in-frame clones only, minus some. The sample contains some 190,000 clones, 70% to 80% of which appear only once. Sequencing used PBMCs. Source of these receptors: a woman aged 45-60 years in good health and CMV-seronegative.

This rearrangement joins TRBV7-2 to TRBJ2-2; a weak D match, TRBD1 (6 bases). V dropped 5 bases and J dropped 8 bases, with 12 bases sitting between them. From germline, CDR1 is SGHTA and CDR2 FQGNSA. There are 13 residues in the CDR3. CDR3 in amino acids: CASSPWGTGELFF. The CDR3 DNA sequence: TGTGCCAGCAGCCCGTGGGGGACAGGGGAGCTGTTTTTT.

The V and J genes are TRBV6-6 and TRBJ2-7; D remains ambiguous. CDR1 and CDR2 from the germline V gene are MNHNY and SVGAGI (reference sequence). The CDR3 spans 13 residues. The V end was cut by 0 bases, the J end by 3 bases, with 6 bases between. The DNA for the CDR3 is TGTGCCAGCAGTTACTCCCAGGACTACGAGCAGTACTTC. Translated: CASSYSQDYEQYF.

The chain joins TRBV7-3 to TRBJ2-7, with 7 bases identical to TRBD2. Per germline, CDR1 SGHTA and CDR2 FQGTGA. The J segment lost 6 bases and the V segment lost 2 bases, leaving 7 bases of the junction unmatched. This CDR3 region has 14 residues. Here the CDR3 reads CASSLGGRGGEQYF. CDR3 nucleotides: TGTGCCAGCAGCTTAGGAGGGAGGGGCGGCGAGCAGTACTTC.